This T cell receptor beta chain was recorded in a study of blood T cell repertoires in COVID-19. Study information: Sites across the United States, Italy and Spain contributed samples from acute and convalescent COVID-19.

This clone was seen once. In the original workflow: Amplified reference gene primers provided the basis for estimating nucleated cell counts. Sequencing was performed with immunoSEQ multiplex PCR; in TCRdb, only in-frame clones are kept and a portion is missing. D and trimming were read from the DNA, whereas the V and J calls and clone size are those reported in that table. The repertoire consists of approximately 200,000 clones, with 89% occurring once and the leading ten covering 2% to 2.5%. The study recruited people aged about 18 to 95 years across roughly 25 US areas. Participant reports of clinical history set cohort assignment. Source material: PBMCs or T cells enriched from blood (not recorded which). The clonotype comes from a woman aged 40 to 50 with acute COVID-19.

This chain's CDR3 is CAWVTGSNNYGYTF. CDR3 nucleotides: TGTGCCTGGGTTACAGGGTCGAACAACTATGGCTACACCTTC. The J gene is TRBJ1-2, the V gene TRBV30; weak D call: TRBD1 (6 bases). CDR3 length: 14 amino acids. Germline V gene data show CDR1 as GTSNPN and CDR2 as SVGIG (reference sequence). Trimming shortened V by 5 bases and J by 2 bases, and 15 bases separated the two germline ends.